This T cell receptor beta chain was documented in a study of identifying expanded T cells in peripheral blood. There are 17 residues in the CDR3. Per germline, CDR1 MDHEN and CDR2 SYDVKM. J was trimmed by 5 bases and V by 5 bases; bases with no gene match: 12. The count of this clone is one. Sequenced by immunoSEQ multiplex PCR; TCRdb stores in-frame clones only, minus some. The repertoire consists of some 99,000 clones, with 88% occurring once and the leading ten covering more than 6.5%. Input material: blood. The chain joins TRBV28 to TRBJ1-5, with TRBD1 matching 10 bases. This sequence originates from a person between 18 and 75 years old in good health. CDR3 residues: CASSPPTGTGDYQPQHF. Here the CDR3 DNA reads TGTGCCAGCAGTCCACCAACCGGGACAGGGGATTATCAGCCCCAGCATTTT.